This T cell receptor beta chain was documented in a study of long-term antiretroviral therapy in people with HIV (dated by TCRdb to between 2021 and 2024). The study in broad terms: The earliest samples were collected approximately a decade before the 2015 WHO recommendation for immediate ART, a period when ART was typically delayed until CD4 counts fell. A total of around 190 cryopreserved PBMC samples came from 25 to 35 adults with confirmed HIV infection and were collected serially over a mean of roughly 6 years (range 1-12). About 35% of the 30 participants with HIV were female. No cross-contamination during QIAcube processing was seen in test extractions of a monoclonal T-cell line run alongside a few dozen polyclonal samples. This retrospective serial study examined whether starting ART and sustained HIV suppression were associated with changes in the composition and diversity of the TRB repertoire in peripheral blood.

To be included, a participant needed at least one PBMC sample from before ART initiation plus at least two post-ART samples. Treatment was received in the United States of America by all participants with HIV. Before DNA extraction, cryopreserved samples containing 1-10 million PBMC were thawed and washed. At the time of the earliest PBMC sample, participants with HIV were aged between about 20 and 54 years. PBMC samples from each participant spanned 1-4 timepoints before ART initiation and 2-8 timepoints after ART initiation, with a median of 7 samples. Serial HIV viral load, CD4+ T-cell count, ART history and demographic data were obtained for every participant. A Qiagen kit on a QIAcube was used to extract genomic DNA from unsorted PBMC, with samples processed in batches of 12. The immunoSEQ hsTCRB v3.0 assay was used at survey level resolution for TRB variable region sequencing. The targeted TRB sequencing depth was roughly 35,000-50,000 T-cell genomes per sample. An Illumina MiSeq with a v3 150-cycle kit was used to sequence the pooled TRB libraries. For the original study's pipeline: Repertoire analysis ran in R within a reproducible Nextflow workflow covering QC, data transformation and analysis. LymphoSeq2, an R package for AIRR-Seq data exploration, was used to implement custom analyses. Four samples that yielded fewer than 5000 total TRB sequences were excluded, so that under 200 HIV repertoires were analyzed. Of the approximately 190 retained HIV repertoires, some 60 were collected before and roughly 130 after ART initiation. Each repertoire was downsampled to 5000 TRB nucleotide sequences, and summary statistics were averaged across 100 downsampling iterations. Only TRB sequences with CDR3 regions of at least seven amino acids were retained for analysis. Diversity was assessed using a clonality score derived from Shannon entropy and using the Gini coefficient. Repertoire networks linked the top 5000 CDR3 amino acid sequences whenever two sequences differed by an edit distance of one. Antigen specificity groups and MHC restriction were predicted for TRB CDR3 amino acid sequences with GLIPH2. CDR3 amino acid sequences were matched against VDJdb and McPAS-TCR to flag known CMV, EBV, HIV or tissue antigen associations. Pre-ART, post-ART and control groups were compared with Wilcoxon signed-rank tests and Holm-Bonferroni correction. TCRdb carries this immuneACCESS record with in-frame sequences only. Its versions omit some clonotypes, under half of them owing to an unresolved V gene in the studies checked, with the rest unexplained. The DNA gave D and trimming, while V, J and clone size come from that table. The sample has about 16,000 clones on record, about four fifths of them singletons. The biggest ten clones account for approximately 13% of the sample.

This clone was seen a few times. The antigen this receptor binds is unknown. No much larger clone exists at a distance of one base, and base qualities are not known. Trimming takes 9 bases off V and 11 bases off J; junction bases not matched to a gene: 12. Including cysteine and phenylalanine, the CDR3 has 12 amino acids. Kept here is only the CDR3 DNA, which spans 36 bases and is read in frame from base 1. In the germline V gene (reference sequence), CDR1 corresponds to MNHEY and CDR2 to SMNVEV. Paper-wide results and their limitations: Samples dated from the mid-2000s to the late 2010s, and the ART regimens used may be less effective than current ones. Since PBMC availability was limited, sequencing covered only the TCR beta chain, with no alpha chain pairing. Because pre-ART samples had limited cell numbers, unsorted PBMC were profiled rather than sorted CD4+ and CD8+ T cells. Inferences about post-ART repertoire changes were limited because no data were available on ART adherence, viral resistance or therapy changes. The repertoire was dominated across all time points by expanded TRB clones identified before ART initiation, although this dominance was seen to fluctuate and to decrease in many PLHIV after ART. Starting ART was linked to a significant rise in TRB diversity, yet even with long-term ART the diversity remained significantly lower than in transplant donor controls. CDR3 length ranges in HIV repertoires were narrower than in controls, and network structure suggested an antigen-experienced repertoire with only a slight naive shift after ART.

The sequence derives from a woman in her 40s with HIV. The sample in question was unsorted PBMCs, obtained 3.1 to 3.3 years after starting antiretroviral therapy. The rearrangement joined TRBV27 to TRBJ1-1; TRBD1 agrees with 7 junctional bases. The DNA is TGTGCCAGTACCGGGACAGATCTGTTGGCTTTCTTT. It codes for CASTGTDLLAFF.